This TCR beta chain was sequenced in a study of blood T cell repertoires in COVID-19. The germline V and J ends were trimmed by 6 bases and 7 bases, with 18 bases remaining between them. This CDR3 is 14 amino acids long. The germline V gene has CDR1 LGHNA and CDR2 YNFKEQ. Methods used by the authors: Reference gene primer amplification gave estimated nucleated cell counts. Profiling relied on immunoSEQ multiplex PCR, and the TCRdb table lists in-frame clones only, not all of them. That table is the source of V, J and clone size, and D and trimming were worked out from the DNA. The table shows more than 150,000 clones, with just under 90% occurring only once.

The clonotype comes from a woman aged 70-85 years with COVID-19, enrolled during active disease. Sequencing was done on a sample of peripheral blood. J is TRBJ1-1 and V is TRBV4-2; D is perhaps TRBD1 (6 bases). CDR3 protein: CASRLTGRGGEAFF. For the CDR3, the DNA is TGTGCCAGCAGACTCACAGGGAGGGGAGGTGAAGCTTTCTTT.